In this sample, the clone carrying this T cell receptor (gamma chain) turned up a few times. TCRdb assigns this DNA the protein of a much larger clone, which departs from its translation at residue 11; this likely reflects a read error, and the protein shown comes from translating the DNA. The germline CDR1 and CDR2 sequences are EGSTGY and YDSYTSSV. There are 13 residues in the CDR3. These data belong to a study of γδ T cells in repeated Plasmodium falciparum infection. TCRdb reprocessed the multiplex PCR reads through CATT. The sample consists of tens of thousands of gamma-chain clones, more than 1.4% of them appearing once. Flow sorting of PBMC yielded separate Vgamma9/Vdelta2+ and Vdelta2-negative gammadelta T cell populations for bulk repertoire analysis.

Sample: gamma-delta T cells from blood. No J gene was called, and the V gene is TRGV4. This TCR came from a pool of human donors (malaria-infected and uninfected, not separated). CDR3 in amino acids: CATWDGFGYKELF. CDR3 DNA: TGTGCCACCTGGGATGGGTTCGGTTATAAGGAACTCTTT.